In its sample, the clone carrying this TCR beta chain was seen a few times. The V segment lost 7 bases and the J segment 1 base; nucleotides outside the gene matches: 12. Germline V CDR1 and CDR2: SEHNR, FQNEAQ (reference sequence). The CDR3 loop spans 16 amino acids. These data are taken from a study of T cell changes during pregnancy in multiple sclerosis. Generated by immunoSEQ multiplex PCR, the TCRdb table keeps only in-frame clones and is missing some. The profile shows about 22,000 clones, 85% to 90% of them singletons. This specimen was CD8+ T cells from peripheral blood mononuclear cells, taken before pregnancy. The sequence derives from a female donor with multiple sclerosis, enrolled in a pregnancy study. This rearrangement joins TRBV7-9 to TRBJ1-2, with 7 bases fitting TRBD1. The CDR3 loop is CASTRHWQGGNYGYTF. The CDR3 DNA sequence: TGTGCCAGCACCCGACATTGGCAGGGGGGTAACTATGGCTACACCTTC.